This record looks at one TCR beta chain sequence and its context. The specificity of this receptor is unknown. Base quality data are lacking; no much larger clone is found one base away. This entry comes from a study of human T cells and chemical hapten exposure (dated by TCRdb to the early 2020s). About the full investigation: Libraries were combined into a pool for sequencing, and differences in TCR yield between samples came mainly from small differences in library volumes within the pool. The study tracked peripheral blood TCR repertoire changes in vivo during primary and secondary sensitization to the hapten diphenylcyclopropenone (DPC) in alopecia patients. Both TCR alpha and TCR beta chains were sequenced from each blood RNA sample. On the study overall, not on this receptor specifically: After repeated subsampling, changes were observed in the strength of the expansion versus patch-test correlation and in the threshold at which the correlation became significant. DPC sensitization did not change how many TCRs were above 1 in 1000 frequency, and no evidence was found of alterations in global repertoire structure.

Germline trimming amounts to 6 bases on V and 4 bases on J, with 8 as the count of junction bases outside the gene matches. The CDR3 covers 15 residues, taking in both the cysteine and the phenylalanine. The kept DNA is CDR3 alone, 45 bases in frame from the first base. The germline V gene encodes CDR1 MNHEY and CDR2 SVGEGT. Libraries were prepared through RACE. TCRdb names NextSeq 500 as the instrument used. Library preparation attached unique molecular identifiers to individual cDNA molecules for quantitative, reproducible TCR counting. The paper's processing steps were these. Samples had a median of about 96,000 TCRs, with a range from roughly 20,000 to 690,600. V, J and CDR3 annotation of the TCR reads was carried out using the Decombinator software suite. Every sample was subsampled to the same number of TCRs (28,000) for the PS versus PT1 abundance plots. TCRs were defined as expanded if absent before sensitization and observed at least eight times at the 2-week time point. TCRdb ran its own pipeline on the public reads, namely fastp trimming at Q25 and MiXCR clone calling, and kept in-frame beta chains. Each CDR3 protein appears once, grouped with its most common genes and DNA. The V and J calls and clone size come from TCRdb's table, not from the authors' own analysis. The sample table lists roughly 120,000 distinct CDR3 sequences, approximately 10% of them with a count of one. The top ten clonotypes cover approximately 2% of the sample.

The time point label, read with the paper, signifies: healthy volunteer bleed at 2 weeks. Total RNA was extracted from unfractionated whole blood collected in Tempus Blood RNA tubes. As TCR sequencing controls, about five healthy volunteers were used, with blood taken at day 0, 2 weeks and 6 weeks. This sequence uses TRBV6-2 or TRBV6-3 and TRBJ2-3; the junction holds 9 bases that match TRBD1. The sequencing sample was made of whole blood. The source of this sequence is a male donor in good health. Some clones in this sample may be carry-over from other donors' samples. The CDR3 loop reads CASSRDRGAADTQYF. The DNA sequence reads TGTGCCAGCAGCCGAGACAGGGGGGCCGCAGATACGCAGTATTTT.